A single sample gave rise to the 20 T cell receptor beta chains below, sequenced in a study of early T cells in non-severe SARS-CoV-2 infection. MiXCR, run by TCRdb on the 5' RACE reads, gives a single entry per CDR3 protein. The data show about 23,000 distinct CDR3 sequences, with about 5% seen just once and 4% to 5.5% held by the top ten. Source material: whole blood. These receptor sequences come from an adult who was a healthcare worker with PCR-confirmed SARS-CoV-2 infection or an uninfected control (not recorded which).

The rearrangement links TRBV27 to TRBJ2-3, with TRBD2 matching over 14 bases. V dropped 5 bases and J dropped 4; count of bases not matched to a gene: 2. The CDR3 has 15 residues. Germline loops: CDR1 MNHEY, CDR2 SMNVEV (reference sequence). The CDR3 loop is CASSRLAGGPDTQYF. In DNA, the CDR3 is TGTGCCAGCAGTCGACTAGCGGGGGGGCCAGATACGCAGTATTTT.

The chain is built from TRBV12-3 or TRBV12-4 and TRBJ1-1; D unclear. This CDR3 spans 13 amino acids. The V end was cut by 1 base, the J end by 6 bases, with 9 bases between. The CDR3 nucleotides are TGTGCCAGCAGTTTAGGTCTGCGGGCTGAAGCTTTCTTT. Translated: CASSLGLRAEAFF.

This clonotype was seen many times. The chain combines TRBV2 with TRBJ1-1; D gene uncertain. CDR1 and CDR2 (germline): SNHLY, FYNNEI. Trimming stripped 9 bases from V and 7 bases from J, with 15 bases between. CDR3 length: 12 amino acids. The CDR3 loop reads CASNPGYSEAFF. The CDR3 DNA reads TGTGCCAGTAACCCGGGATACAGTGAAGCTTTCTTT.

This clonotype was picked up many times. V usage is TRBV7-2 and J usage is TRBJ1-1; a weak D match, TRBD1 (6 bases). This CDR3 region has 15 residues. Trimming pared 4 bases from V and 1 base from J, leaving 13 bases between. CDR1 is SGHTA and CDR2 is FQGNSA in the germline V gene. Here the CDR3 reads CASSWSGEGNTEAFF. CDR3 DNA sequence: TGTGCCAGCAGCTGGTCAGGGGAGGGGAACACTGAAGCTTTCTTT.

This clonotype was counted many times. V is TRBV18 and J is TRBJ1-2; the D gene is possibly TRBD1 (5 bases). This CDR3 spans 15 amino acids. V dropped 2 bases and J dropped 0 bases, with 10 bases sitting between them. Germline CDR1 reads KGHSH; CDR2 reads LQKENI. The CDR3 spells CASSPEGSANYGYTF. The CDR3 DNA reads TGTGCCAGCTCACCAGAGGGGTCGGCTAACTATGGCTACACCTTC.

There are a few counts of this clonotype. The chain recombines TRBV18 with TRBJ1-1; 8 nucleotides match TRBD1. V was clipped by 5 bases and J by 4 bases; unmatched bases: 6. Per germline, CDR1 KGHSH and CDR2 LQKENI. The CDR3 has 14 residues. The CDR3 coding sequence is TGTGCCAGCTCATTGGACAGGGCCGCCACTGAAGCTTTCTTT. This translates into CASSLDRAATEAFF.

The gene calls are TRBV7-6 and TRBJ2-2; TRBD1 agrees at 11 bases. With 0 bases clipped from V and 7 bases from J, the junction kept 7 bases outside the gene matches. CDR1 is SGHVS, CDR2 FNYEAQ, per germline. This CDR3 has 17 residues. The CDR3 nucleotides read TGTGCCAGCAGCTTAGCGTCCGGACAGGGGGCAGTCGGGGAGCTGTTTTTT. This gives the protein CASSLASGQGAVGELFF. Full variable domain (outside the CDR3, taken from reference TRBV7-6 and TRBJ2-2): GAGVSQSPRYKVTKRGQDVALRCDPISGHVSLYWYRQALGQGPEFLTYFNYEAQQDKSGLPNDRFSAERPEGSISTLTIQRTEQRDSAMYRCASSLASGQGAVGELFFGEGSRLTVL.

This clonotype was counted only a few times. The chain is built from TRBV7-2 and TRBJ2-3; D possibly corresponds to TRBD2 (5 bases). There are 16 residues in the CDR3. V gave up 1 base and J gave up 1 base, with 12 bases separating them. Germline V CDR1 and CDR2: SGHTA, FQGNSA. The CDR3 nucleotides are TGTGCCAGCAGCTTAGGGGCTAGCCCCCGCACAGATACGCAGTATTTT. It yields the protein CASSLGASPRTDTQYF.

This clonotype was seen ten or more times. The chain recombines TRBV12-3 or TRBV12-4 with TRBJ2-7; D not certain. V lost 8 bases to trimming and J lost 2 bases, with 7 bases between them. The CDR3 length is 11 residues. CDR3 amino acids: CASGPAYEQYF. The CDR3 DNA sequence: TGTGCCAGCGGGCCTGCCTACGAGCAGTACTTC.

This clonotype was seen more than once but under ten times. The CDR3 region is CASSLRIGTQYF. Written as DNA, the CDR3 is TGTGCCAGCAGCCTGCGAATCGGGACCCAGTACTTC. The rearrangement joins TRBV7-8 to TRBJ2-5; D not resolved. V lost 5 bases and J 7 bases, leaving 11 bases between the germline ends. The CDR3 runs to 12 residues. Germline-derived CDR1 and CDR2 are SGHVS and FQNEAQ.

This clonotype was seen repeatedly, ten times or more. The gene calls are TRBV12-3 or TRBV12-4 and TRBJ2-5, with D possibly being TRBD2 (7 bases). V lost 3 bases and J 5 bases, leaving 16 bases between the germline ends. The CDR3 spans 15 residues. The chain's CDR3 is CASSLGGGRFETQYF. In nucleotides, the CDR3 is TGTGCCAGCAGTTTGGGGGGGGGCCGCTTTGAGACCCAGTACTTC.

By share of the sample, this clonotype is medium-sized (0.01 to 0.1%). The genes are TRBV7-3 and TRBJ2-5; D ambiguous. The germline CDR1 and CDR2 sequences are SGHTA and FQGTGA. V shed 2 bases and J shed 5 bases, with 6 bases lying between them. CDR3 length: 12 amino acids. CDR3 amino acids: CASSLDGETQYF. The CDR3, as DNA: TGTGCCAGCAGCTTAGACGGGGAGACCCAGTACTTC.

This clonotype has just a few counts. The gene calls are TRBV7-2 and TRBJ2-7; 9 nucleotides align to TRBD1. Germline V lookup: CDR1 SGHTA, CDR2 FQGNSA. After removal of 4 bases from V and 3 bases from J, the junction contained 4 bases not matched to a gene. The CDR3 runs to 14 residues. For the CDR3, the DNA is TGTGCCAGCAGCTCAGCGGACAGGGGCTACGAGCAGTACTTC. The encoded protein is CASSSADRGYEQYF.

This clonotype was picked up many times. The chain links TRBV29-1 to TRBJ1-5, with D maybe TRBD1 (5 bases). The CDR3 is 14 amino acids. Trimming pared 1 base from V and 4 bases from J, leaving 11 bases between. Germline values: CDR1 SQVTM, CDR2 ANQGSEA. CDR3 DNA sequence: TGCAGCGTTGAAGGTGGGACCGATAATCAGCCCCAGCATTTT. Translation: CSVEGGTDNQPQHF.

The table lists this clonotype with a few counts. The chain combines TRBV11-2 with TRBJ2-2; 9 bases agree with TRBD1. V shed 3 bases and J 5 bases; nucleotides not matched to a gene: 4. The CDR3 has 15 residues. Germline values: CDR1 SGHAT, CDR2 FQNNGV. The CDR3 DNA follows: TGTGCCAGCAGCTTCATGGGGACAGGGACCGGGGAGCTGTTTTTT. It translates to CASSFMGTGTGELFF.

This rearrangement joins TRBV5-4 to TRBJ2-5, with TRBD2 matching over 9 bases. CDR1 SGHNT and CDR2 YYREEE come from the germline V gene (reference sequence). The CDR3 consists of 17 residues. The trim removed 0 bases at V and 4 bases at J, leaving 10 bases unmatched. CDR3: CASSLAYDRRGGETQYF. The CDR3 nucleotides read TGTGCCAGCAGCTTGGCCTACGACAGGCGGGGGGGAGAGACCCAGTACTTC.

This clonotype was detected many times. This rearrangement joins TRBV9 to TRBJ1-5, with 7 bases that match TRBD1. CDR1 is SGDLS, CDR2 YYNGEE, per germline. This CDR3 region has 15 residues. Trimming at V came to 0 bases and at J to 0 bases, leaving 0 bases not matched to a gene. The CDR3 loop reads CASSVGDSSNQPQHF. As DNA, the CDR3 is TGTGCCAGCAGCGTAGGGGACAGTAGCAATCAGCCCCAGCATTTT.

This clonotype has at least ten counts. J is TRBJ2-7 and V is TRBV14; TRBD2 is a possible D gene (6 bases). CDR1 is SGHDN and CDR2 is FVKESK in the germline V gene. The CDR3 consists of 15 residues. Trimming removed 4 bases from V and 3 bases from J, with 16 bases in between. In DNA, the CDR3 is TGTGCCAGCAGCCCCCGCCAGGGAGGATACTACGAGCAGTACTTC. Its protein product is CASSPRQGGYYEQYF.

This clonotype showed up many times. V usage is TRBV7-6 and J usage is TRBJ2-2; 7 bases map to TRBD1. Germline assignment: CDR1 SGHVS and CDR2 FNYEAQ. CDR3 length: 15 amino acids. The ends lost 7 bases at V and 0 bases at J; junction bases unmatched: 5. CDR3 nucleotide sequence: TGTGCCAGCACGGACAGGATATCGAACACCGGGGAGCTGTTTTTT. Encoded protein: CASTDRISNTGELFF.

Concerning this clonotype itself: Since a much larger clone is just one base distant, this may be a read error. The CDR3 does not end in the conserved phenylalanine or tryptophan, so this is likely a read error. The rearrangement joins TRBV7-2 to TRBJ2-2; no firm D call. Germline V gene data show CDR1 as SGHTA and CDR2 as FQGNSA. Deletions cut 2 bases from V and 1 base from J, with 5 bases between. CDR3 size: 14 residues. CDR3 in amino acids: CASSLYRNTGELFI. In nucleotides, the CDR3 is TGTGCCAGCAGCTTATACAGGAACACCGGGGAGCTGTTTATT.